Below, 3 T cell receptor beta chains from the same sample are listed, as sequenced in a study of identical twins. MiXCR was run by TCRdb on the 5' RACE reads, yielding one entry per CDR3 protein. The sample carries roughly 290,000 distinct CDR3 sequences, roughly 8.6% recorded once. The same specimen was also included in a second study, on yellow fever vaccine responses in identical twins.

Source material: memory (CD45RO+) T cells sorted from blood. Receptor source: a woman aged 18-29 years in good health.

This sequence joins TRBV7-8 and TRBJ1-1; 8 nucleotides agree with TRBD1. Germline values: CDR1 SGHVS, CDR2 FQNEAQ. The CDR3 has 15 residues. V lost 5 bases to trimming and J lost 9 bases; unmatched junction nucleotides: 14. For the CDR3, the DNA is TGTGCCAGCAGCCCTATGGGTCAGGGGGCGGCTAAAGCTTTCTTT. Translated, it gives CASSPMGQGAAKAFF.

This clonotype occurred many times. This sequence joins TRBV29-1 and TRBJ2-2; 7 nucleotides line up with TRBD1. J gave up 2 bases and V 5 bases, and 11 bases lay outside the gene matches. This CDR3 spans 16 amino acids. CDR1 is SQVTM, CDR2 ANQGSEA, per germline. For the CDR3, the DNA is TGCAGCGTTACCACAGACAGGGCGAAAAACACCGGGGAGCTGTTTTTT. Protein product: CSVTTDRAKNTGELFF.

The chain couples TRBV25-1 to TRBJ2-4; 8 positions agree with TRBD1. The CDR3 length is 13 residues. The germline V gene has CDR1 MGHDK and CDR2 SYGVNS. The V gene end was trimmed by 10 bases and the J gene end by 3 bases; junction bases not matched to a gene: 5. For the CDR3, the DNA is TGTGCCACCATACAGGGGGGCAAAAACATTCAGTACTTC. This codes for CATIQGGKNIQYF.